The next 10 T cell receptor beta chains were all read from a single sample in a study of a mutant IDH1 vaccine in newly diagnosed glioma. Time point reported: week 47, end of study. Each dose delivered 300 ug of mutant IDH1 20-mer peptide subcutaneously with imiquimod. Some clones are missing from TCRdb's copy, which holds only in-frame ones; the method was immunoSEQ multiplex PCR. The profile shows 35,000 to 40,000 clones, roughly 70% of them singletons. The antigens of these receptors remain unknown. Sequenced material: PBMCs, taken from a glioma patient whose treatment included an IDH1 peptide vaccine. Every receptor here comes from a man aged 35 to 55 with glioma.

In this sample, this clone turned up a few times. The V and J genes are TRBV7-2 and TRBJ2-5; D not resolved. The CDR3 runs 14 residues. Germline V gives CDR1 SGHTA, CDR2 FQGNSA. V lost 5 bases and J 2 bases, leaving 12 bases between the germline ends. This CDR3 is CASSQNGLQETQYF. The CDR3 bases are TGTGCCAGCAGCCAAAACGGGTTACAAGAGACCCAGTACTTC.

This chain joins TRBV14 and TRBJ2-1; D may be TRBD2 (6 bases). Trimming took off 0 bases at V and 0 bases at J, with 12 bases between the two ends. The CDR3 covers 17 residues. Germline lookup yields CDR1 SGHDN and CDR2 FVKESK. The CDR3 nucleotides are TGTGCCAGCAGCCAAGATCGGCGGGACCTCTCCTACAATGAGCAGTTCTTC. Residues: CASSQDRRDLSYNEQFF.

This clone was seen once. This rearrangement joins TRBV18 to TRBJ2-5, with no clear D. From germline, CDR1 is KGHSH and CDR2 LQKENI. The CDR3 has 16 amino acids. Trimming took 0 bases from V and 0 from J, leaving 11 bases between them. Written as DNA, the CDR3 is TGTGCCAGCTCACCACCGGTAATGTTGTACCAAGAGACCCAGTACTTC. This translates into CASSPPVMLYQETQYF.

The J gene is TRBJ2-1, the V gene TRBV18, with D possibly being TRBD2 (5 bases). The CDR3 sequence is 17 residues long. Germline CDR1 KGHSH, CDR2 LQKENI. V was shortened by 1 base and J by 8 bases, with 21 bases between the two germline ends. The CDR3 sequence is CASSPLLLEASRDEQFF. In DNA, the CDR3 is TGTGCCAGCTCACCACTGTTGTTGGAGGCCAGTCGGGATGAGCAGTTCTTC.

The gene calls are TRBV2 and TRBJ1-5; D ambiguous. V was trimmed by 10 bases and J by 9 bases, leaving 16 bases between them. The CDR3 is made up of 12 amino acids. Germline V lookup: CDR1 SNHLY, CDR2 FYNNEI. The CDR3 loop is CATRDSGRPQHF. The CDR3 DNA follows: TGTGCCACCAGAGACTCAGGACGGCCCCAGCATTTT.

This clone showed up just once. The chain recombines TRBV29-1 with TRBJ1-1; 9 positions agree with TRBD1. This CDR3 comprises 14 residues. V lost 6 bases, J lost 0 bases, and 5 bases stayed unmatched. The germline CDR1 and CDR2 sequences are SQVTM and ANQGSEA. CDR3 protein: CSVKGTGMNTEAFF. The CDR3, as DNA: TGCAGCGTGAAAGGGACAGGGATGAACACTGAAGCTTTCTTT.

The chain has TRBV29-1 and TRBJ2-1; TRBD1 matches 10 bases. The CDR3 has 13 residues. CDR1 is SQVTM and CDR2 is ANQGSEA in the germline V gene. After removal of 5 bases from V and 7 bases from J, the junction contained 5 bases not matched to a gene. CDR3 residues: CSVRQGAWNEQFF. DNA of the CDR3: TGCAGCGTTCGACAGGGGGCTTGGAATGAGCAGTTCTTC.

The CDR3 DNA is TGTGCCAGCCACCGGGACCTAACTCTCCCCCGCTCCTACAATGAGCAGTTCTTC. Its translation is CASHRDLTLPRSYNEQFF. The chain carries TRBV25-1 and TRBJ2-1; tentatively, D is TRBD1 or TRBD2 (5 bases each). Germline V lookup: CDR1 MGHDK, CDR2 SYGVNS. V was trimmed by 8 bases and J by 0 bases, leaving 23 bases between them. The CDR3 runs 18 residues.

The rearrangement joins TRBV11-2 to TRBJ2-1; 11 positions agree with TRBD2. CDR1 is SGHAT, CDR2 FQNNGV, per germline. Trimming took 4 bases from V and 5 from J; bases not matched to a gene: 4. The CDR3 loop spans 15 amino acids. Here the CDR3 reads CASSSRTSGHNEQFF. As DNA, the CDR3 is TGTGCCAGCAGCTCACGGACTAGCGGGCACAATGAGCAGTTCTTC.

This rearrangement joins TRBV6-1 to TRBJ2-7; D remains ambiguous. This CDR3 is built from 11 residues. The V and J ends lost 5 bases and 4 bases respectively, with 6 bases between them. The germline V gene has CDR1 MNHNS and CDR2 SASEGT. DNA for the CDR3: TGTGCCAGCAGTAACCATTACGAGCAGTACGTC. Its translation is CASSNHYEQYV.